The 9 T cell receptor beta chains below come from one sample, sequenced in a study of identical twins. TCRdb re-derived calls from the 5' RACE reads in MiXCR, one entry per CDR3 protein. Here the sample spans about 290,000 distinct CDR3 sequences, roughly 9% being singletons. The same sample was also studied in work on yellow fever vaccine responses in identical twins.

Sequenced: CD8+ T cells sorted from blood. The source is a woman aged 18-30 years in good health.

The chain uses TRBV19 and TRBJ2-7; D is unclear. The CDR3 runs 13 residues. The V end was cut by 1 base, the J end by 4 bases, with 8 bases between. Germline V lookup: CDR1 LNHDA, CDR2 SQIVND (reference sequence). In nucleotides, the CDR3 is TGTGCCAGTAGTATAGGACTGACGTACGAGCAGTACTTC. The encoded protein is CASSIGLTYEQYF.

This clonotype was picked up many times. V gene TRBV5-1 combines with J gene TRBJ2-3; TRBD2 might be the D (7 bases). Germline V CDR1 and CDR2: SGHRS, YFSETQ. CDR3 size: 14 residues. Trimming left V 7 bases short and J 3 bases short, with 15 bases between. CDR3 sequence (DNA): TGCGCCAGCTTCGATAGGGGGGGGACAGATACGCAGTATTTT. As protein: CASFDRGGTDTQYF.

This chain connects TRBV2 to TRBJ2-1; 8 positions match TRBD2. CDR1 and CDR2 (germline): SNHLY, FYNNEI. The trim removed 6 bases at V and 8 bases at J, leaving 6 bases unmatched. This CDR3 has 13 amino acids. The chain's CDR3 is CASRLAEGDEQFF. The CDR3 DNA is TGTGCCAGCAGACTAGCGGAGGGGGATGAGCAGTTCTTC. Full variable domain (rest looked up from reference TRBV2 and TRBJ2-1): EPEVTQTPSHQVTQMGQEVILRCVPISNHLYFYWYRQILGQKVEFLVSFYNNEISEKSEIFDDQFSVERPDGSNFTLKIRSTKLEDSAMYFCASRLAEGDEQFFGPGTRLTVL.

Only a few counts were recorded for this clonotype. The chain combines TRBV2 with TRBJ2-3; 8 nucleotides line up with TRBD2. V dropped 6 bases and J dropped 5; count of bases not matched to a gene: 13. The germline V gene has CDR1 SNHLY and CDR2 FYNNEI. This CDR3 spans 16 amino acids. The DNA of the CDR3 is TGTGCCAGCAGAGCGTCGACTAGCGAGGTGCTAGATACGCAGTATTTT. It is translated as CASRASTSEVLDTQYF.

This clonotype occurred many times. The V and J genes are TRBV7-2 and TRBJ2-1; D gene ambiguous. V dropped 3 bases and J dropped 7 bases, with 16 bases sitting between them. The CDR3 is made up of 15 amino acids. Germline CDR1 is SGHTA and CDR2 is FQGNSA. CDR3 protein: CASSFLETQVNEQFF. CDR3 DNA: TGTGCCAGCAGCTTTCTAGAGACGCAAGTGAATGAGCAGTTCTTC.

The chain combines TRBV7-9 with TRBJ2-5; possibly TRBD1 for D (6 bases). Trimming left V 4 bases short and J 5 bases short, with 23 bases between. The CDR3 covers 17 residues. Germline loops: CDR1 SEHNR, CDR2 FQNEAQ (reference sequence). The CDR3: CASSSLRDINPGETQYF. The CDR3 bases are TGTGCCAGCAGCTCCCTCCGGGACATAAACCCGGGGGAGACCCAGTACTTC.

In this sample, this clonotype turned up a few times. This chain links TRBV6-1 with TRBJ2-1, with 10 nucleotides matching TRBD2. The CDR3 spans 16 residues. V shed 6 bases, J shed 6 bases, and the junction held 11 bases outside the gene matches. Germline lookup yields CDR1 MNHNS and CDR2 SASEGT. The CDR3 sequence is CASRVQSGGASNEQFF. DNA for the CDR3: TGTGCCAGCAGGGTCCAGAGCGGGGGGGCGTCCAATGAGCAGTTCTTC.

This clonotype was counted between two and nine times. The J gene is TRBJ2-1, the V gene TRBV20-1, with 11 bases matching TRBD1. CDR1 DFQATT and CDR2 SNEGSKA come from the germline V gene (reference sequence). The CDR3 loop spans 15 amino acids. The CDR3 DNA sequence: TGCAGCTTGCGACCCCGGGACAGGGGGGACAATGAGCAGTTCTTC. Encoded protein: CSLRPRDRGDNEQFF.

This chain uses TRBV5-4 with TRBJ2-3; a weak D match, TRBD2 (7 bases). The CDR3 runs 15 residues. V lost 1 base to trimming and J lost 5 bases, with 14 bases between them. Germline V lookup: CDR1 SGHNT, CDR2 YYREEE (reference sequence). In DNA, the CDR3 is TGTGCCAGCAGCTTGCCGGGGGGCCCCGAAGATACGCAGTATTTT. Amino acids: CASSLPGGPEDTQYF.